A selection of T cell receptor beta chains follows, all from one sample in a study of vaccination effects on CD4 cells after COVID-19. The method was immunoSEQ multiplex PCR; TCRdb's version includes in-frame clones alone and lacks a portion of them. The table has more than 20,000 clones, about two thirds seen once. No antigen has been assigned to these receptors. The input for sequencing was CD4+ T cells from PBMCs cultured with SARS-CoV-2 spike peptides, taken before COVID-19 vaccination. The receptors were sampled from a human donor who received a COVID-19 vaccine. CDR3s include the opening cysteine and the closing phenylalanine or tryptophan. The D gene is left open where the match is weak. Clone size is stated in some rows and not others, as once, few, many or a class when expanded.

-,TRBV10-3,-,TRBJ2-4,TGTGCCATCAGTGAGTCGGGGCGGGGTGCCAAAAACATTCAGTACTTC,CAISESGRGAKNIQYF
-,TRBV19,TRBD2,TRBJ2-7,TGTGCCAGTAGTATATCCCGTTCGTGGCGGGGGAGCTCCTACGAGCAGTACTTC,CASSISRSWRGSSYEQYF
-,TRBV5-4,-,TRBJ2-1,TGTGCCAGCAGCCGAGTCGGAAGAAACAATGAGCAGTTCTTC,CASSRVGRNNEQFF
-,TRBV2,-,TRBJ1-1,TGTGCCAGCAGTGAAGGGCTCTTGACTGAAGCTTTCTTT,CASSEGLLTEAFF
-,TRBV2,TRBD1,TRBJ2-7,TGTGCCAATAACAGGGGGCGAGGTACCTACGAGCAGTACTTC,CANNRGRGTYEQYF
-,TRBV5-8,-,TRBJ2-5,TGTGCCAGCAGCTTGGCAGCCAGGGCCTACCAAGAGACCCAGTACTTC,CASSLAARAYQETQYF
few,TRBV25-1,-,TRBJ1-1,TGTGCCAGCAGTGAATATAACAGAGGCATGAACACTGAAGCTTTCTTT,CASSEYNRGMNTEAFF
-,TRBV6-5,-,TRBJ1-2,TGTGCCAGCAGTTTCGGAGGCGGCTACACCTTC,CASSFGGGYTF
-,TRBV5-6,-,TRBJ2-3,TGTGCCAGCACCCTCCCCACTGACAGGATTAGCACAGATACGCAGTATTTT,CASTLPTDRISTDTQYF
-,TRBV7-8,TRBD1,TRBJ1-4,TGTGCCAGCAGCTTAACTCGAGGTTATAGACAGGGATCGGGTAATGAAAAACTGTTTTTT,CASSLTRGYRQGSGNEKLFF
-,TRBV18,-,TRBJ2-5,TGTGCCAGCTCACCACTAACACAAGAGACCCAGTACTTC,CASSPLTQETQYF
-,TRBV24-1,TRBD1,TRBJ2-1,TGTGCCACCAGTGGCGGACAGGGGGTTCGGGATGAGCAGTTCTTC,CATSGGQGVRDEQFF
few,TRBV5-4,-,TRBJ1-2,TGTGCCAGCAGCTTGGAAGGACTGAGTGGCTACACCTTC,CASSLEGLSGYTF
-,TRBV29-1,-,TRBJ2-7,TGCAGCATCGGGGATTTCTACGAGCAGTACTTC,CSIGDFYEQYF
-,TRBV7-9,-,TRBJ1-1,TGTGCCAGCAGCTGGGACGGTTGGGAAGCTTTCTTT,CASSWDGWEAFF
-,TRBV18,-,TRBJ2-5,TGTGCCAGCTCACCGGGTAGTCAAGAGACCCAGTACTTC,CASSPGSQETQYF
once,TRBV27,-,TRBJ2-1,TGTGCCAGCAGTAAGCACTTCGAGCAGTTCTTC,CASSKHFEQFF
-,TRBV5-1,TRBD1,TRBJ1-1,TGCGCCAGCAACCCCGGGACAGGGGGGAACACTGAAGCTTTCTTT,CASNPGTGGNTEAFF
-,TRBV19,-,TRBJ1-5,TGTGCCAGTAGTCCTAAACCAAATCAGCCCCAGCATTTT,CASSPKPNQPQHF
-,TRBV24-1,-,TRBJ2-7,TGTGCCACATTTACAGGGAGCCCCTACGAGCAGTACTTC,CATFTGSPYEQYF
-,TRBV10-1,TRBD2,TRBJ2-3,TGCGCCAGCAGTTCCGGACTAGCGGACACAGATACGCAGTATTTT,CASSSGLADTDTQYF
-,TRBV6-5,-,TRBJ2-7,TGTGCCAGCAGTCGGACACAATACTACGAGCAGTACTTC,CASSRTQYYEQYF
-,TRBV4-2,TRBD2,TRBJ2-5,TGTGCCAGCAGCCAAGATTACGCTCTAGCGGGGGTCGGGGGAGAGACCCAGTACTTC,CASSQDYALAGVGGETQYF
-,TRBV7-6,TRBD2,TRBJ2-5,TGTGCCAGCAGCTTAAATGTCGCGGGCGGGGGAGGGAGAGAGACCCAGTACTTC,CASSLNVAGGGGRETQYF
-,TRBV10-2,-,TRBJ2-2,TGCGCCAGCCGGTGGTCGGGAGACACCGGGGAGCTGTTTTTT,CASRWSGDTGELFF
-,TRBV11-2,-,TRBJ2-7,TGTGCCAGCAGCCCCCGAGCCTACGAGCAGTACTTC,CASSPRAYEQYF
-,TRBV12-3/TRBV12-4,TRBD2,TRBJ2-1,TGTGCCAGCAGTTTATGGGGGGGTGAGCAGTTCTTC,CASSLWGGEQFF
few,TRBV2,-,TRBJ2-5,TGTGCCAGCAGGAAAGAGGGCGAGACCCAGTACTTC,CASRKEGETQYF
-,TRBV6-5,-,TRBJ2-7,TGTGCCAGCAGTTACTCTCGCAGGGTGGGCGAGCAGTACTTC,CASSYSRRVGEQYF
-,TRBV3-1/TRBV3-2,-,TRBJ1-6,TGTGCCAGCAGCCAAGAGAGGAGCAGGGGTAATTCACCCCTCCACTTT,CASSQERSRGNSPLHF
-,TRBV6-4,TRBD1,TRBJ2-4,TGTGCCAGCAGAACCGACAGGGGTCGGGCCAAAAACATTCAGTACTTC,CASRTDRGRAKNIQYF
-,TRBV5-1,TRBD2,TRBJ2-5,TGCGCCAGCAGCTTGGAGGTCGGGCGGGGGCAAGAGACCCAGTACTTC,CASSLEVGRGQETQYF
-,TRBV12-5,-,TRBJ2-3,TGTGCTAGTGCCCAGGCAGGGGCAGATACGCAGTATTTT,CASAQAGADTQYF
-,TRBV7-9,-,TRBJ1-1,TGTGCCAGCTGGCAACTCACTGAAGCTTTCTTT,CASWQLTEAFF
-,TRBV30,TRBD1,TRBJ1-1,TGTGCCTGGAGGACAGGGGGATTCACTGAAGCTTTCTTT,CAWRTGGFTEAFF
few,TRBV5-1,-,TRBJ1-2,TGCGCCAGCAGCCCCCCGGATGGGGTATTGGGAGATGGCTACACCTTC,CASSPPDGVLGDGYTF
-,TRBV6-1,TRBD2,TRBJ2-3,TGTGCCAGCAGTGAAGGGGCGGGGGGGCTGACAGATACGCAGTATTTT,CASSEGAGGLTDTQYF
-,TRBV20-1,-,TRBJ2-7,TGCAGTGCCCCCGACGACTACGAGCAGTACTTC,CSAPDDYEQYF
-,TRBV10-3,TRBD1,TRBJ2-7,TGTGCCATCAGTGAGTCTTTGACCGGGACAGGGGACAGGGGTTCCTACGAGCAGTACTTC,CAISESLTGTGDRGSYEQYF
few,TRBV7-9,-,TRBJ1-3,TGTGCCAGCGGGGGTTTTGGAACAAACACCATATATTTT,CASGGFGTNTIYF
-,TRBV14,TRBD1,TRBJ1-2,TGTGCCAGCAGCCAAGCCGGGACAGGGATCGGGTACGGCTACACCTTC,CASSQAGTGIGYGYTF
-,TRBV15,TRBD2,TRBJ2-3,TGTGCCACCAGCAGAGAACGGCTAGCGGTCACAGATACGCAGTATTTT,CATSRERLAVTDTQYF
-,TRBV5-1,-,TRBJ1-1,TGCGCCAGCAGCTTGGTTGGGGCTTATACTGAAGCTTTCTTT,CASSLVGAYTEAFF